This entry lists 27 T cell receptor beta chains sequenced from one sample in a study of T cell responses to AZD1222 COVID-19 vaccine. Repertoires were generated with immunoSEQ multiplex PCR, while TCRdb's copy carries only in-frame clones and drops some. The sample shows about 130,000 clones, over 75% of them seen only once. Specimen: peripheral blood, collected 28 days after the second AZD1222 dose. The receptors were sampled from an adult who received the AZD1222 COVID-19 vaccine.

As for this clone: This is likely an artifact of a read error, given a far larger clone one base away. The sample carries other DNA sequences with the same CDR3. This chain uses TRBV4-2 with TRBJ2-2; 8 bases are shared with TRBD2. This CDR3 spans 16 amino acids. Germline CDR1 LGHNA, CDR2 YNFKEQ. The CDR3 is CATSQHRGGLSGELFF. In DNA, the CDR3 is TGTGCCACCAGCCAACACCGGGGGGGGTTGTCCGGGGAGCTGTTTTTT.

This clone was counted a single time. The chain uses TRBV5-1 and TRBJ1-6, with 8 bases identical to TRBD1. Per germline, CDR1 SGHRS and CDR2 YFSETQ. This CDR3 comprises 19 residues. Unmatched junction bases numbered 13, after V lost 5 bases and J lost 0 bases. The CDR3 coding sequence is TGCGCCAGCAGTTCGAACGGACAGGGAATGAGCTCCTATAATTCACCCCTCCACTTT. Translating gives CASSSNGQGMSSYNSPLHF.

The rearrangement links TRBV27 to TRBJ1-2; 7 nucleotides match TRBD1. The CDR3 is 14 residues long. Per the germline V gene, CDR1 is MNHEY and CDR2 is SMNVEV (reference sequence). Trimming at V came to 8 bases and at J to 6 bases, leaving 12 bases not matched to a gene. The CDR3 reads CASGFGTARDGYTF. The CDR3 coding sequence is TGTGCCAGCGGCTTCGGGACAGCCCGGGATGGCTACACCTTC.

CDR3 protein: CASGEGVNTGELFF. CDR3 sequence (DNA): TGTGCCAGCGGGGAGGGGGTGAACACCGGGGAGCTGTTTTTT. The genes are TRBV9 and TRBJ2-2; tentative D call: TRBD2 (7 bases). This CDR3 region has 14 residues. Trimming removed 7 bases at V and 1 base at J, with 11 bases between. Per germline, CDR1 SGDLS and CDR2 YYNGEE.

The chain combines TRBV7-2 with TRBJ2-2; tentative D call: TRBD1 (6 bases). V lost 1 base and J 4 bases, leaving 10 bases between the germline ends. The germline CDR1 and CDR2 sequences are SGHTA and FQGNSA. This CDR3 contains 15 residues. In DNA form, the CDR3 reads TGTGCCAGCAGCTTAGGGGCCAGGGGCACCGGGGAGCTGTTTTTT. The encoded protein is CASSLGARGTGELFF. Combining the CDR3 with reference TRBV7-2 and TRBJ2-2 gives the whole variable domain GAGVSQSPSNKVTEKGKDVELRCDPISGHTALYWYRQSLGQGLEFLIYFQGNSAPDKSGLPSDRFSAERTGGSVSTLTIQRTQQEDSAVYLCASSLGARGTGELFFGEGSRLTVL.

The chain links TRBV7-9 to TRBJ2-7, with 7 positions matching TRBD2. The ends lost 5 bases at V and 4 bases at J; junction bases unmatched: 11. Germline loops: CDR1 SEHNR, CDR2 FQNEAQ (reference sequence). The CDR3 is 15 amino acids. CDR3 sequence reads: CASSPIQGGGYEQYF. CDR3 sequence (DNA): TGTGCCAGCAGCCCCATTCAGGGCGGGGGTTACGAGCAGTACTTC.

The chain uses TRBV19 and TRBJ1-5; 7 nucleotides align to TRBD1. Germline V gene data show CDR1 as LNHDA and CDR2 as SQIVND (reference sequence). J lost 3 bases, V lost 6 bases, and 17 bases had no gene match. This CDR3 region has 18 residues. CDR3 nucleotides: TGTGCCAGTAGAACCTTGGACAGGTCACGGATCTACAATCAGCCCCAGCATTTT. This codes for CASRTLDRSRIYNQPQHF.

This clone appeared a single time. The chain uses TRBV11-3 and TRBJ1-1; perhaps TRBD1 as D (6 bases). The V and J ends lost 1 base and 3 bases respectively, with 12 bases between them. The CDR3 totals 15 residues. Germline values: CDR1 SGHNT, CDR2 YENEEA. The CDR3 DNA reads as TGTGCCAGCAGCTTAGTCGGGGGGCGGGACACTGAAGCTTTCTTT. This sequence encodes CASSLVGGRDTEAFF.

The CDR3 nucleotides read TGTGCCAGCTCTCGGGACGGGAACACCGGGGAGCTGTTTTTT. It translates to CASSRDGNTGELFF. The chain employs TRBV18 and TRBJ2-2; D is possibly TRBD1 or TRBD2 (5 bases each). From germline, CDR1 is KGHSH and CDR2 LQKENI. V shed 6 bases and J shed 1 base, with 9 bases lying between them. This CDR3 comprises 14 residues. The full variable domain, in which reference TRBV18 and TRBJ2-2 provide the parts outside the CDR3, is NAGVMQNPRHLVRRRGQEARLRCSPMKGHSHVYWYRQLPEEGLKFMVYLQKENIIDESGMPKERFSAEFPKEGPSILRIQQVVRGDSAAYFCASSRDGNTGELFFGEGSRLTVL.

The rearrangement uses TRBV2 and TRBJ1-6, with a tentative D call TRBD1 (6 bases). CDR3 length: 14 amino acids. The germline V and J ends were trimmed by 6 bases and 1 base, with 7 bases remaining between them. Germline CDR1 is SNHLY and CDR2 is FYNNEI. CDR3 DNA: TGTGCCAGCAGAGGACAGTCCTATAATTCACCCCTCCACTTT. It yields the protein CASRGQSYNSPLHF. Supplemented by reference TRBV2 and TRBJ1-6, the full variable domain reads EPEVTQTPSHQVTQMGQEVILRCVPISNHLYFYWYRQILGQKVEFLVSFYNNEISEKSEIFDDQFSVERPDGSNFTLKIRSTKLEDSAMYFCASRGQSYNSPLHFGNGTRLTVT.

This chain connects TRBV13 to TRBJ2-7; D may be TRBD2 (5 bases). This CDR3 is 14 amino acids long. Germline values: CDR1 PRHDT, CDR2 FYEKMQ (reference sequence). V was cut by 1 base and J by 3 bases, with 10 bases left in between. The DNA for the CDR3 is TGTGCCAGCAGCTTAGAAGGAGGAGACTACGAGCAGTACTTC. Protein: CASSLEGGDYEQYF.

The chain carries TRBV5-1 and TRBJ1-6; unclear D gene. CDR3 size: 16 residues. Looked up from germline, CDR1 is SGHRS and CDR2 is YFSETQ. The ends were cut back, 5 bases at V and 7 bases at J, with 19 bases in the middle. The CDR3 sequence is CASRWSPRALNSPLHF. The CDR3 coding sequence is TGCGCCAGCAGGTGGAGCCCCCGGGCCTTGAATTCACCCCTCCACTTT. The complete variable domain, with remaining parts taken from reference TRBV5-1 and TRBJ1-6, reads KAGVTQTPRYLIKTRGQQVTLSCSPISGHRSVSWYQQTPGQGLQFLFEYFSETQRNKGNFPGRFSGRQFSNSRSEMNVSTLELGDSALYLCASRWSPRALNSPLHFGNGTRLTVT.

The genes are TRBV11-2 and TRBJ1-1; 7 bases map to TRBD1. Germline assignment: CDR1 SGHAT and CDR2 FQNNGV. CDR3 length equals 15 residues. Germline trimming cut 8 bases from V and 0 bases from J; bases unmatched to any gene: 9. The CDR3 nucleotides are TGTGCCAGCGATACCAACAGGGGAATGAACACTGAAGCTTTCTTT. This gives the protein CASDTNRGMNTEAFF.

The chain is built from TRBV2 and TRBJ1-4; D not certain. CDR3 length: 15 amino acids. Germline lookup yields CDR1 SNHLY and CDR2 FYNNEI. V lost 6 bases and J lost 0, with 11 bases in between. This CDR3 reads CASRADGATNEKLFF. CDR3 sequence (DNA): TGTGCCAGCAGAGCGGACGGCGCAACTAATGAAAAACTGTTTTTT.

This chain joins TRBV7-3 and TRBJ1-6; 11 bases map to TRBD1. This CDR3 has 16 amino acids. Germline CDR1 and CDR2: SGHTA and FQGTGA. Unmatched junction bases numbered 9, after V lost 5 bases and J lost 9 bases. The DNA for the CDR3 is TGTGCCAGCAGCCTGCAGGGACAGGGGGTGGGTTCACCCCTCCACTTT. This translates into CASSLQGQGVGSPLHF.

CDR3 DNA: TGTGCCAGCAGGGGGACAGGGGGCAGTTATGGCTACACCTTC. Translating gives CASRGTGGSYGYTF. The V gene is TRBV27, the J gene TRBJ1-2; 12 nucleotides line up with TRBD1. This CDR3 spans 14 amino acids. Per the germline V gene, CDR1 is MNHEY and CDR2 is SMNVEV (reference sequence). V shed 6 bases, J shed 5 bases, and the junction held 4 bases outside the gene matches.

Written as DNA, the CDR3 is TGTGCCAGCAGTCGACAGGGTAGACTCGATCAGCCCCAGCATTTT. This sequence encodes CASSRQGRLDQPQHF. The chain joins TRBV27 to TRBJ1-5, with 7 positions matching TRBD1. J lost 5 bases, V lost 5 bases, and 9 bases had no gene match. This CDR3 spans 15 amino acids. The germline V gene has CDR1 MNHEY and CDR2 SMNVEV (reference sequence).

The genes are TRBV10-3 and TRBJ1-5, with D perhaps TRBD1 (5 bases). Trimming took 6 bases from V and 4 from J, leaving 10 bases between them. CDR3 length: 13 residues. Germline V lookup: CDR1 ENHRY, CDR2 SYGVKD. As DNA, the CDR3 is TGTGCCATCAGGGCGACAGAAAATCAGCCCCAGCATTTT. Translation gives CAIRATENQPQHF.

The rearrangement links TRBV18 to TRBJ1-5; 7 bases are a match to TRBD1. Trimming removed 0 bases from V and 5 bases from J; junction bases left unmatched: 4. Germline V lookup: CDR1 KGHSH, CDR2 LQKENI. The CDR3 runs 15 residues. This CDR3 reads CASSPPGQGDQPQHF. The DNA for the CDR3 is TGTGCCAGCTCACCACCGGGGCAGGGGGATCAGCCCCAGCATTTT. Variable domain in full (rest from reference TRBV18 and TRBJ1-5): NAGVMQNPRHLVRRRGQEARLRCSPMKGHSHVYWYRQLPEEGLKFMVYLQKENIIDESGMPKERFSAEFPKEGPSILRIQQVVRGDSAAYFCASSPPGQGDQPQHFGDGTRLSIL.

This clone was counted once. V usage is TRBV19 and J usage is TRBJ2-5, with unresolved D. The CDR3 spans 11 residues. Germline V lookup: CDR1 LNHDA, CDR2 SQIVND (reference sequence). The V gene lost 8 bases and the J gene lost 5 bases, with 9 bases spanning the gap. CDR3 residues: CASGHLETQYF. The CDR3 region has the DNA TGTGCCAGTGGTCACTTGGAGACCCAGTACTTC.

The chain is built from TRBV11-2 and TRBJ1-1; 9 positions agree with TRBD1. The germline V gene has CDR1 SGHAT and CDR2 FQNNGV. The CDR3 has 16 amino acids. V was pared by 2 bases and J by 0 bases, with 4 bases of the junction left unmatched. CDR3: CASSLWDRELNTEAFF. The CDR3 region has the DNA TGTGCCAGCAGCTTATGGGACAGGGAGTTGAACACTGAAGCTTTCTTT.

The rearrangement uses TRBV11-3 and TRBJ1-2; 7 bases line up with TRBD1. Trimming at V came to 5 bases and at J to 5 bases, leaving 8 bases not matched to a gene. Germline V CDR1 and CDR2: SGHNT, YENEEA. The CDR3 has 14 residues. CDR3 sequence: CASSRRQGGYGYTF. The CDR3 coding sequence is TGTGCCAGCAGCCGGAGACAGGGTGGATATGGCTACACCTTC.

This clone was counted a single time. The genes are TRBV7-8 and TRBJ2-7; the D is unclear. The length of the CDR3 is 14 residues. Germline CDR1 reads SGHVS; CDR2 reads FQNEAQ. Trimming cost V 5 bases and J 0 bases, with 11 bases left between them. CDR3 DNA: TGTGCCAGCAGCCCCGTAAGGAGCTCCTACGAGCAGTACTTC. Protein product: CASSPVRSSYEQYF.

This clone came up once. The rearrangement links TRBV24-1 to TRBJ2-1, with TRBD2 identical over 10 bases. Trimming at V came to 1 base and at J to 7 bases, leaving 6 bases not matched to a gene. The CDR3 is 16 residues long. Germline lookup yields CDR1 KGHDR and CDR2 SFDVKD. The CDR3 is CATSDLAGGPLNEQFF. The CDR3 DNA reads TGTGCCACCAGTGATTTAGCGGGAGGGCCCTTAAATGAGCAGTTCTTC.

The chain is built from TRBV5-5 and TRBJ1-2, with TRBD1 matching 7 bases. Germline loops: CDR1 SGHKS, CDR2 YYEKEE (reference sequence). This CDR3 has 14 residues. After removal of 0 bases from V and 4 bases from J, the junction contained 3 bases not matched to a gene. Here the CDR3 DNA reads TGTGCCAGCAGCTTGGGCGACAGGGCCTATGGCTACACCTTC. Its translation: CASSLGDRAYGYTF.

CDR3 amino acids: CASSSSTTGGFGYTF. The CDR3 DNA is TGTGCCAGCAGCTCCTCAACGACAGGGGGCTTTGGCTACACCTTC. This chain uses TRBV4-2 with TRBJ1-2, with 10 positions matching TRBD1. Germline V gene lookup returns CDR1 LGHNA and CDR2 YNFKEQ. The CDR3 contains 15 residues. After removal of 5 bases from V and 7 bases from J, the junction contained 10 bases not matched to a gene.

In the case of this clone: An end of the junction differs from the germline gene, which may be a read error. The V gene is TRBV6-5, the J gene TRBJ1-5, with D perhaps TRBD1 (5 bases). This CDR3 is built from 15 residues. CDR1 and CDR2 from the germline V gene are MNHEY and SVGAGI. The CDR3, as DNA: TGTGCCACCAGTAAGATAGCGGGGGGTAATCAGCCCCAGCATTTT. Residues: CATSKIAGGNQPQHF.